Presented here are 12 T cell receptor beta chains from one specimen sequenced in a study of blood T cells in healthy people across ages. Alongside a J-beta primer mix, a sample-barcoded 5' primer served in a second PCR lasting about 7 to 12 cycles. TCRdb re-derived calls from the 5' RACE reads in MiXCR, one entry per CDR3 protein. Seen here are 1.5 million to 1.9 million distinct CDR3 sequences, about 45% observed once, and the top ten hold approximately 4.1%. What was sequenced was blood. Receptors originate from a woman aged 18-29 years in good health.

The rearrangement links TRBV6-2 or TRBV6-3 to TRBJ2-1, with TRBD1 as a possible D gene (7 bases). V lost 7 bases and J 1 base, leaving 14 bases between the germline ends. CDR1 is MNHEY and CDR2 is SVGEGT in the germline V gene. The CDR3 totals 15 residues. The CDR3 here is CASTLRGASYNEQFF. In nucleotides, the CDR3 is TGTGCCAGCACCCTCAGGGGGGCATCCTACAATGAGCAGTTCTTC.

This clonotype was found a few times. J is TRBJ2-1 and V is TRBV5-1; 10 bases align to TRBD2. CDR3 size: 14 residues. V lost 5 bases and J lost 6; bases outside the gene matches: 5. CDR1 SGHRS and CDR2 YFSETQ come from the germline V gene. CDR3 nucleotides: TGCGCCAGCAGTCAGCGGGGGGGCCCCAATGAGCAGTTCTTC. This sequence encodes CASSQRGGPNEQFF.

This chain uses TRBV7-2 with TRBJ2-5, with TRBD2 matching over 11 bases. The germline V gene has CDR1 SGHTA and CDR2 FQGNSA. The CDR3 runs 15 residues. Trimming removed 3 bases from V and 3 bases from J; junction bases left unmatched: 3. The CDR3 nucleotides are TGTGCCAGCAGCTTCTTTAGCGGGGGGGAAGAGACCCAGTACTTC. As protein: CASSFFSGGEETQYF.

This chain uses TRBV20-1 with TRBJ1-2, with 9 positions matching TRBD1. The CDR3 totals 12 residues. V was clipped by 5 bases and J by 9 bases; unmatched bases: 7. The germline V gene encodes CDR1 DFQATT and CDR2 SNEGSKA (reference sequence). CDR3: CSALGQGRRYTF. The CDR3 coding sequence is TGCAGTGCTCTGGGACAGGGAAGGCGCTACACCTTC.

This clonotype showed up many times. The CDR3 nucleotides read TGTGCCAGCAGCTCTCCTGGGGGTGAAAAACTGTTTTTT. This codes for CASSSPGGEKLFF. The chain employs TRBV6-6 and TRBJ1-4, with D perhaps matching TRBD1 (5 bases). V was shortened by 6 bases and J by 7 bases, with 12 bases between the two germline ends. The CDR3 runs 13 residues. CDR1 and CDR2 from the germline V gene are MNHNY and SVGAGI (reference sequence).

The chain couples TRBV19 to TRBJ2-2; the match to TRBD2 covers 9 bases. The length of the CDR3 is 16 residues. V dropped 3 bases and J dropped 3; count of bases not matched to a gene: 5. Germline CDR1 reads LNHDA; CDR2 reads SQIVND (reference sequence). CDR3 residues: CASSIRLAGHTGELFF. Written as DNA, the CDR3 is TGTGCCAGTAGTATTCGGCTAGCGGGACACACCGGGGAGCTGTTTTTT.

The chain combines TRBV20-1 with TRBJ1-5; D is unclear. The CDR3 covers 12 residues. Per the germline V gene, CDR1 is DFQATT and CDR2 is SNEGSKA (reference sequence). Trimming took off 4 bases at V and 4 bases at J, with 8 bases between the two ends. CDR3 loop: CSATNPNQPQHF. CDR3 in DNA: TGCAGTGCTACCAATCCGAATCAGCCCCAGCATTTT.

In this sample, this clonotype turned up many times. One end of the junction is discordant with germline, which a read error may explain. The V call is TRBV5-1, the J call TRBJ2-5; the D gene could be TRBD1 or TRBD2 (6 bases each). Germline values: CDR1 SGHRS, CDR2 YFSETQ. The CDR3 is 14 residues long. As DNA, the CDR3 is TGTGCCAGCAGTTTAAGGGGGACTCAAGAGACCCAGTACTTC. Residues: CASSLRGTQETQYF.

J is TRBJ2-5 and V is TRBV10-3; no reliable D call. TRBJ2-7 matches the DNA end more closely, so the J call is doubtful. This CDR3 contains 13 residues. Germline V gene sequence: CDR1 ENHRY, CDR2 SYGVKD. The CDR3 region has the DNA TGTGCCATCAGGAACGGAGATGGTTACGAGCAGTACTTC. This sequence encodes CAIRNGDGYEQYF.

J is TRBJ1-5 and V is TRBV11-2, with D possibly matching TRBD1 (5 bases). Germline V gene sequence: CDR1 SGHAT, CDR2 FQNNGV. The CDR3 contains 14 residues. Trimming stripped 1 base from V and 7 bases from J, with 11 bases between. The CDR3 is CASSLGPEGQPQHF. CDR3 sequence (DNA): TGTGCCAGCAGCTTAGGCCCGGAGGGGCAGCCCCAGCATTTT.

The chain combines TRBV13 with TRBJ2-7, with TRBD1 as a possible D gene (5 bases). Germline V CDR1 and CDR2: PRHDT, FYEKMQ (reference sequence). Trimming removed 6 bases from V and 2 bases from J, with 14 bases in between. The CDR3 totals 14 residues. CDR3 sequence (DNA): TGTGCCAGCAGAAGATTGACAGAAGCCTACGAGCAGTACTTC. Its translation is CASRRLTEAYEQYF. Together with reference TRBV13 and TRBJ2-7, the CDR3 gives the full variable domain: AAGVIQSPRHLIKEKRETATLKCYPIPRHDTVYWYQQGPGQDPQFLISFYEKMQSDKGSIPDRFSAQQFSDYHSELNMSSLELGDSALYFCASRRLTEAYEQYFGPGTRLTVT.

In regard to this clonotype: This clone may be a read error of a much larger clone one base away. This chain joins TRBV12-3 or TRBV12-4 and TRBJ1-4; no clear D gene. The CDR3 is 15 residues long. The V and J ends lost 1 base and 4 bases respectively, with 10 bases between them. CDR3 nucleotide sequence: TGTGCCAGCAGTTTAGAAAACAGACATAATGAAAAACTGTTTTTT. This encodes CASSLENRHNEKLFF.